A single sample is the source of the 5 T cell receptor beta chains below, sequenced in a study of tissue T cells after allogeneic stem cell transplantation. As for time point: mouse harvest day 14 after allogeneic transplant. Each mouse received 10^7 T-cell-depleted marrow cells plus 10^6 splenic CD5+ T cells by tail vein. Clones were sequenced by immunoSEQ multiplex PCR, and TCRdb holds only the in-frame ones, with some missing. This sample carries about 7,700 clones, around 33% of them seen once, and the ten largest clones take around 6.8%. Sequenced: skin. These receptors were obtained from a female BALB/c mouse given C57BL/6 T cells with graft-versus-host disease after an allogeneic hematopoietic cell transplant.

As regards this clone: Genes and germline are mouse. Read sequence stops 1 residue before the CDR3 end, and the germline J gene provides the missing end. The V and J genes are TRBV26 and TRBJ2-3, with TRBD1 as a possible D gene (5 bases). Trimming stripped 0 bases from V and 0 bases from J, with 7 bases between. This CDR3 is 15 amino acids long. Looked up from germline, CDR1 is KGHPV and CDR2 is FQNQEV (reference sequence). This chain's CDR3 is CASSLSGESAETLYF. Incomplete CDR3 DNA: TGTGCCAGCAGTCTGTCAGGGGAAAGTGCAGAAACGCTGTAT.

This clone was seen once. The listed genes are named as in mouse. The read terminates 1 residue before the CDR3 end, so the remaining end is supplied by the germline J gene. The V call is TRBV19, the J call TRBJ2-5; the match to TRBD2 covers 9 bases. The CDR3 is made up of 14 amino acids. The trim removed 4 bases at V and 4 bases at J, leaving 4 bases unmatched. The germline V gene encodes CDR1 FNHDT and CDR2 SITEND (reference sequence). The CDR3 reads CASSLDWGKDTQYF. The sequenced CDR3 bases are TGTGCCAGCAGTCTCGACTGGGGGAAAGACACCCAGTAC.

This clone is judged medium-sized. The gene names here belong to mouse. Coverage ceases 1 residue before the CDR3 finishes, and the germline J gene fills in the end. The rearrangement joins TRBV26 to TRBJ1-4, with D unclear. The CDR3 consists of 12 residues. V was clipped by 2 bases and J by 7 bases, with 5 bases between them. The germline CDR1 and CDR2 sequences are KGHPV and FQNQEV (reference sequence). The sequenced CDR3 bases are TGTGCCAGCAGTCTGGATGGCGAAAGATTATTT. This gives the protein CASSLDGERLF. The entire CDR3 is CASSLDGERLFF.

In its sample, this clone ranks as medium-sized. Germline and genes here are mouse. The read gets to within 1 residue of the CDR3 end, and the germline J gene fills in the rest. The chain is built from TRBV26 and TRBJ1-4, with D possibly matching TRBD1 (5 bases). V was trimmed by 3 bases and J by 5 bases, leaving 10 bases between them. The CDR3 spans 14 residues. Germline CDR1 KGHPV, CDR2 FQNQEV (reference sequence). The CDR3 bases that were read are TGTGCCAGCAGTCTTCGGACACTAAACGAAAGATTATTT. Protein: CASSLRTLNERLF. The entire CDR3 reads CASSLRTLNERLFF.

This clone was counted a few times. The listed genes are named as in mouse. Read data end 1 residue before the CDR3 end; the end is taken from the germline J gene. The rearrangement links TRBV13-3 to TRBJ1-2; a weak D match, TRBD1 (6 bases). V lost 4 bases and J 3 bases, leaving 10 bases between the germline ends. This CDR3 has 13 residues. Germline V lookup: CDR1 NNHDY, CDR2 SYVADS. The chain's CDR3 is CASSPGQYSDYTF. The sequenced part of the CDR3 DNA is TGTGCCAGCAGTCCGGGACAATACTCCGACTACACC.